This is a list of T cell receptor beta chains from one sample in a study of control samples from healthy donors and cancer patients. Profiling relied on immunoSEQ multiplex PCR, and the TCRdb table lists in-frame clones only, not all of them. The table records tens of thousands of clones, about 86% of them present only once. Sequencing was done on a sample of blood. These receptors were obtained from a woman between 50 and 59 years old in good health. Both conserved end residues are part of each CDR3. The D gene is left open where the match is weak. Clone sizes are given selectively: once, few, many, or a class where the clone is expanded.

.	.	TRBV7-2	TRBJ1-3	CASSSRDRNTIYF	TGTGCCAGCAGCTCCCGGGACCGAAACACCATATATTTT
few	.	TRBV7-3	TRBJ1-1	CASSFGRDTEAFF	TGTGCCAGCAGCTTCGGACGGGACACTGAAGCTTTCTTT
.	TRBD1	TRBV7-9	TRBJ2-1	CASTRGGRGRNEQFF	TGTGCCAGCACCCGAGGGGGCAGGGGGCGCAATGAGCAGTTCTTC
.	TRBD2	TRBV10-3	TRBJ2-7	CAIRSVSGLYEQYF	TGTGCCATCAGATCGGTTAGCGGGCTCTACGAGCAGTACTTC
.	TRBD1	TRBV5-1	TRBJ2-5	CASSFMGQAQETQYF	TGCGCCAGCAGCTTCATGGGACAGGCCCAAGAGACCCAGTACTTC
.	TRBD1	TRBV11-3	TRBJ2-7	CASSLGAGGYEQYF	TGTGCCAGCAGCTTAGGGGCAGGGGGCTACGAGCAGTACTTC
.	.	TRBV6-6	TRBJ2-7	CASSYSGAYEQYF	TGTGCCAGCAGTTACTCCGGAGCCTACGAGCAGTACTTC
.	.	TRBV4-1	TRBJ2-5	CASSQDKRQNGYQETQYF	TGCGCCAGCAGCCAAGACAAAAGGCAGAATGGGTACCAAGAGACCCAGTACTTC
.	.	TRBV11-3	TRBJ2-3	CASSSIGTQYF	TGTGCCAGCAGCTCGATAGGTACGCAGTATTTT
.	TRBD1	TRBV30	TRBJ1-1	CAWSPSGPRDRDMNTEAFF	TGTGCCTGGAGTCCATCCGGCCCCCGGGACAGAGATATGAACACTGAAGCTTTCTTT
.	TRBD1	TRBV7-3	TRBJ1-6	CASSLNGQGNSPLHF	TGTGCCAGCAGCTTAAATGGACAGGGTAATTCACCCCTCCACTTT
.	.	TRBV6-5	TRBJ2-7	CASSSTDRGLYEQYF	TGTGCCAGCAGTAGCACGGACAGAGGTCTTTACGAGCAGTACTTC
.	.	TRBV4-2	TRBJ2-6	CASSPLWAGANVLTF	TGTGCCAGCAGCCCCTTGTGGGCTGGGGCCAACGTCCTGACTTTC
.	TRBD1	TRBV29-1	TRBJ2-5	CSVEKTGPETQYF	TGCAGCGTTGAAAAGACAGGGCCAGAGACCCAGTACTTC
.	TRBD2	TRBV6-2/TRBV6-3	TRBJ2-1	CASSALAGGPFEQFF	TGTGCCAGCAGTGCCCTAGCGGGAGGGCCTTTTGAGCAGTTCTTC
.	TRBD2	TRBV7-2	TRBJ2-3	CASSPQRFTAGGADTQYF	TGTGCCAGCAGCCCCCAACGATTTACGGCGGGAGGGGCAGATACGCAGTATTTT
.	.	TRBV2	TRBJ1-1	CASSRHRSENTEAFF	TGTGCCAGCAGCCGCCACAGGTCTGAGAACACTGAAGCTTTCTTT
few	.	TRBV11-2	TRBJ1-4	CASSLIGGRGEKLFF	TGTGCCAGCAGCTTAATCGGGGGCCGGGGGGAAAAACTGTTTTTT
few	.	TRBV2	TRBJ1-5	CASSEARGRGQPQHF	TGTGCCAGCAGTGAAGCGCGGGGTAGGGGTCAGCCCCAGCATTTT
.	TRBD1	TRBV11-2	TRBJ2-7	CASSSDRAFYYF	TGTGCCAGCAGCTCGGACAGGGCGTTTTACTACTTC
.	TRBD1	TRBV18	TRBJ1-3	CASSSSRGGGGNTIYF	TGTGCCAGCTCATCCTCCAGAGGGGGCGGTGGAAACACCATATATTTT
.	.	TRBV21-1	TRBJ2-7	CASSKPDRGSSYEQYF	TGTGCCAGCAGCAAGCCGGACAGGGGTTCTTCCTACGAGCAGTACTTC
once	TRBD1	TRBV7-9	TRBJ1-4	CASSSRQGWRDEKLFF	TGTGCCAGCAGCTCACGACAGGGCTGGCGGGATGAAAAACTGTTTTTT
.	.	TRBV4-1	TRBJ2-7	CASSQPGGALEQYF	TGCGCCAGCAGCCAACCTGGTGGGGCTCTCGAGCAGTACTTC
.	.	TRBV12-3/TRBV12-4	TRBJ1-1	CASSRAEAFF	TGTGCCAGCAGTCGCGCTGAAGCTTTCTTT
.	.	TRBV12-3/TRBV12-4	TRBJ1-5	CASGSQTNQPQHF	TGTGCCAGCGGGTCCCAAACGAATCAGCCCCAGCATTTT
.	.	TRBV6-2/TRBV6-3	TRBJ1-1	CASSPGGRMNTEAFF	TGTGCCAGCAGTCCCGGGGGGCGGATGAACACTGAAGCTTTCTTT